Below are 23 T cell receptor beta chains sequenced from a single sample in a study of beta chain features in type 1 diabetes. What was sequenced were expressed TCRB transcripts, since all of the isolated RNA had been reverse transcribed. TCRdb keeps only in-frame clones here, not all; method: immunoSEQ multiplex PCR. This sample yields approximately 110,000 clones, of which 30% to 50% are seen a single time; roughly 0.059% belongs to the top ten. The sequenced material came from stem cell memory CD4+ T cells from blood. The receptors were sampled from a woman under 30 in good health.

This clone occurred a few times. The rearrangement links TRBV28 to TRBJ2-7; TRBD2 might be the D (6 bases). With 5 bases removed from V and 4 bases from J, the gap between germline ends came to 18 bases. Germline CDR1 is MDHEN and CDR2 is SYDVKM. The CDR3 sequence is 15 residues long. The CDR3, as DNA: TGTGCCAGCAGTCCCTCCATCCGTCGGGGGTACGAGCAGTACTTC. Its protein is CASSPSIRRGYEQYF. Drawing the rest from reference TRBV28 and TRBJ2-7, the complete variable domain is DVKVTQSSRYLVKRTGEKVFLECVQDMDHENMFWYRQDPGLGLRLIYFSYDVKMKEKGDIPEGYSVSREKKERFSLILESASTNQTSMYLCASSPSIRRGYEQYFGPGTRLTVT.

CDR3 loop: CATRQPGVFGEQFF. The CDR3 nucleotides are TGCGCCACCAGACAACCAGGGGTTTTTGGTGAGCAGTTCTTC. The chain has TRBV5-1 and TRBJ2-1; TRBD1 is a possible D gene (6 bases). Trimming stripped 9 bases from V and 9 bases from J, with 22 bases between. This CDR3 region has 14 residues. Germline V gives CDR1 SGHRS, CDR2 YFSETQ.

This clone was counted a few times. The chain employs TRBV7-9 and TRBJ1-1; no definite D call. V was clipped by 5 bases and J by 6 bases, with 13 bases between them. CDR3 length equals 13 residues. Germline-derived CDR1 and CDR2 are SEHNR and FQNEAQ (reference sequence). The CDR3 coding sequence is TGTGCCAGCAGCCTGGGAGGTCCACCTGAAGCTTTCTTT. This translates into CASSLGGPPEAFF.

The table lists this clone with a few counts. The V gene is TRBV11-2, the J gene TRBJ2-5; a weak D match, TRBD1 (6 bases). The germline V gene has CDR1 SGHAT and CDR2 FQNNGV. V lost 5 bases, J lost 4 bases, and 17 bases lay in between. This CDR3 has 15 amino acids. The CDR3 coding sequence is TGTGCCAGCAGCCCTCAGATCAGGGGTGGAGAGACCCAGTACTTC. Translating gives CASSPQIRGGETQYF.

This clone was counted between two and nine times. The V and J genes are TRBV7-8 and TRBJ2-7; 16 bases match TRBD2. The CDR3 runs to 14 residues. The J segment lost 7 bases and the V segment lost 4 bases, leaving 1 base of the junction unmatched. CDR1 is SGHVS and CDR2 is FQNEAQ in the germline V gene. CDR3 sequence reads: CASSSGLAGGEQYF. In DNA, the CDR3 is TGTGCCAGCAGCTCGGGACTAGCGGGAGGGGAGCAGTACTTC.

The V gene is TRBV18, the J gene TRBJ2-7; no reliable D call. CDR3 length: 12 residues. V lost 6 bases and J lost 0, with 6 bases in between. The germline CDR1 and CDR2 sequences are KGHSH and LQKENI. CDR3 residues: CASSLSSYEQYF. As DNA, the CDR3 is TGTGCCAGCTCCCTAAGCTCCTACGAGCAGTACTTC.

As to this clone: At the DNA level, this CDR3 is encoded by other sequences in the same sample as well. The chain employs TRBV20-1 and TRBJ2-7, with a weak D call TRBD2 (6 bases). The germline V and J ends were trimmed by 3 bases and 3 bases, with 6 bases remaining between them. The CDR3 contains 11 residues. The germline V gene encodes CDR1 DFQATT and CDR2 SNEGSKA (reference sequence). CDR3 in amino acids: CSARDYYEQYF. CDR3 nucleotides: TGCAGTGCTAGGGACTACTACGAGCAGTACTTC.

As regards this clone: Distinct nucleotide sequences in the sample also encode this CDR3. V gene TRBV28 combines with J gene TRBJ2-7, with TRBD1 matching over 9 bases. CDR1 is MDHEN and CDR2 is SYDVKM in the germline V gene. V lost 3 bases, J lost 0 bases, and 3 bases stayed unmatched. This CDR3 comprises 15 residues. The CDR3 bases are TGTGCCAGCAGTTTGCCGGGACAGGGCTCCTACGAGCAGTACTTC. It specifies CASSLPGQGSYEQYF. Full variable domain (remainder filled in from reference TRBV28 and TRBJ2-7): DVKVTQSSRYLVKRTGEKVFLECVQDMDHENMFWYRQDPGLGLRLIYFSYDVKMKEKGDIPEGYSVSREKKERFSLILESASTNQTSMYLCASSLPGQGSYEQYFGPGTRLTVT.

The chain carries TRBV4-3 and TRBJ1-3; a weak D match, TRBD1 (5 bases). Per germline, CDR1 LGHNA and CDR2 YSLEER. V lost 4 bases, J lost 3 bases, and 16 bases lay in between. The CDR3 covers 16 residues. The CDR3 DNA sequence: TGCGCCAGCAGCCCAGCAAGTGGGGCGCATGGAAACACCATATATTTT. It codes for CASSPASGAHGNTIYF.

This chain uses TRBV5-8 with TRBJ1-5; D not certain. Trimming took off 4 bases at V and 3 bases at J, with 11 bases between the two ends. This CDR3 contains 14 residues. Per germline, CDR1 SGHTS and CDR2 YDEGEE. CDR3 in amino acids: CASSVWRYNQPQHF. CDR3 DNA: TGTGCCAGCAGCGTTTGGAGATACAATCAGCCCCAGCATTTT. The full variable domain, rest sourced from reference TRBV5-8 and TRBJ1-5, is EAGVTQSPTHLIKTRGQQATLRCSPISGHTSVYWYQQALGLGLQFLLWYDEGEERNRGNFPPRFSGRQFPNYSSELNVNALELEDSALYLCASSVWRYNQPQHFGDGTRLSIL.

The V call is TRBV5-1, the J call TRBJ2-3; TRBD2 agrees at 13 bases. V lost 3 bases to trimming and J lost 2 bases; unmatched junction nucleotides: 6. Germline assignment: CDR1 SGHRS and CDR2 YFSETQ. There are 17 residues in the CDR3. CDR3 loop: CASSWGGLAGPTDTQYF. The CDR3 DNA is TGCGCCAGCAGCTGGGGGGGACTAGCGGGACCCACAGATACGCAGTATTTT.

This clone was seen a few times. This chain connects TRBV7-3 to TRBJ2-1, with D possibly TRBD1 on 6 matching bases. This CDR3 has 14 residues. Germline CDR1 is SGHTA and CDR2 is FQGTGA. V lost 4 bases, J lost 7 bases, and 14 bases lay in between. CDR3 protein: CASSSNRDNNEQFF. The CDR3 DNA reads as TGTGCCAGCAGCTCGAACCGGGACAATAATGAGCAGTTCTTC.

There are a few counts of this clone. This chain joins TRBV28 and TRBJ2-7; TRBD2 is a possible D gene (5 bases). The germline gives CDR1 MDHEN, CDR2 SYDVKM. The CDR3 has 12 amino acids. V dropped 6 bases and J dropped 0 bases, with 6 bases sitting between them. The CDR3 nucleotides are TGTGCCAGCAGGACTACCTCCTACGAGCAGTACTTC. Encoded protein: CASRTTSYEQYF.

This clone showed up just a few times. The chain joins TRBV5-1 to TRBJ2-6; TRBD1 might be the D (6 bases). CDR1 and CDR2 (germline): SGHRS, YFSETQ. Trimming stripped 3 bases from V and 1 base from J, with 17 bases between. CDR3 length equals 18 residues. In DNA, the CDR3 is TGCGCCAGCAGCTCCATGGGGGCCGTCACTTCTGGGGCCAACGTCCTGACTTTC. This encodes CASSSMGAVTSGANVLTF.

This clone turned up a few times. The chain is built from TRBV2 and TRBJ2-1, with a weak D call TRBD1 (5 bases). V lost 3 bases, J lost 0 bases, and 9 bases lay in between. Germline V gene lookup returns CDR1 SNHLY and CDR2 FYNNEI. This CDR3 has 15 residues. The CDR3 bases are TGTGCCAGCAGTGACAGGGTGCGCTCCTACAATGAGCAGTTCTTC. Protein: CASSDRVRSYNEQFF.

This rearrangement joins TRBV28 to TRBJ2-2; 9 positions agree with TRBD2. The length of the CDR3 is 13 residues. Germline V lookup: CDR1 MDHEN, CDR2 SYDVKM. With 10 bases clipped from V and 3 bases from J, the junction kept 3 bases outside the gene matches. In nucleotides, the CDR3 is TGTGCCACCCAGCGGGAGGACACCGGGGAGCTGTTTTTT. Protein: CATQREDTGELFF. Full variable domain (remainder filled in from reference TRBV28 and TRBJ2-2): DVKVTQSSRYLVKRTGEKVFLECVQDMDHENMFWYRQDPGLGLRLIYFSYDVKMKEKGDIPEGYSVSREKKERFSLILESASTNQTSMYLCATQREDTGELFFGEGSRLTVL.

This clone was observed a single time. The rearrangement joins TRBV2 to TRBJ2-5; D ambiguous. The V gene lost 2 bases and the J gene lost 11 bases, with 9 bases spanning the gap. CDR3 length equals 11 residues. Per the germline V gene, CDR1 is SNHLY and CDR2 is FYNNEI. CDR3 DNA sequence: TGTGCCAGCAGTGAATCGAGGAAGCAGTACTTC. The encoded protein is CASSESRKQYF.

CDR3 protein: CASSRGTGGNYGYTF. In DNA, the CDR3 is TGCGCCAGCAGCCGCGGGACAGGGGGTAACTATGGCTACACCTTC. The rearrangement links TRBV4-1 to TRBJ1-2; the match to TRBD1 covers 11 bases. Trimming cost V 4 bases and J 1 base; bases outside gene matches: 2. Germline lookup yields CDR1 MGHRA and CDR2 YSYEKL. The CDR3 runs to 15 residues.

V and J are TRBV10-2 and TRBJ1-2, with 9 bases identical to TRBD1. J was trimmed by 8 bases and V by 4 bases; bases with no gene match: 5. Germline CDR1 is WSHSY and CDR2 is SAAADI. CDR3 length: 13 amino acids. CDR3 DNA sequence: TGCGCCAGCAGTGCTGGGACAGGGAGAGGCTACACCTTC. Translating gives CASSAGTGRGYTF.

As DNA, the CDR3 is TGTGCTAGTGGTTTGGTCCACGGGAGGAGAGCGGATGAGCAGTTCTTC. It yields the protein CASGLVHGRRADEQFF. V usage is TRBV12-5 and J usage is TRBJ2-1; 7 bases map to TRBD2. The junction had 10 bases not matched to a gene; V was cut back by 0 bases and J by 8 bases. Germline V gene lookup returns CDR1 LGHNT and CDR2 FRNRAP. The CDR3 runs 16 residues.

The CDR3: CASSLLPWTGGSYEQYF. For the CDR3, the DNA is TGTGCCAGCAGCTTGTTACCCTGGACAGGGGGCTCCTACGAGCAGTACTTC. The chain employs TRBV5-6 and TRBJ2-7, with 10 nucleotides matching TRBD1. Trimming at V came to 1 base and at J to 0 bases, leaving 7 bases not matched to a gene. The germline gives CDR1 SGHDT, CDR2 YYEEEE. The CDR3 extends over 17 amino acids. The variable domain in full, completed from reference TRBV5-6 and TRBJ2-7, reads DAGVTQSPTHLIKTRGQQVTLRCSPKSGHDTVSWYQQALGQGPQFIFQYYEEEERQRGNFPDRFSGHQFPNYSSELNVNALLLGDSALYLCASSLLPWTGGSYEQYFGPGTRLTVT.

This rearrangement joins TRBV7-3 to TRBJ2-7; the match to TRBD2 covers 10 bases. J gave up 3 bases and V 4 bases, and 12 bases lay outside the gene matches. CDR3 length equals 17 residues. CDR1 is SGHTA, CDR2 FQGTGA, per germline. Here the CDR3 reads CASSSTLLAGVVYEQYF. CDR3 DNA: TGTGCCAGCAGCTCGACCCTTCTAGCGGGAGTTGTCTACGAGCAGTACTTC.

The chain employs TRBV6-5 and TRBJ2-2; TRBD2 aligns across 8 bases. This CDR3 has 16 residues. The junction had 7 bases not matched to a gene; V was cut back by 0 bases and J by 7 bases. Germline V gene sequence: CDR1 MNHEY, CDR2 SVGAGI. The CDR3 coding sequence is TGTGCCAGCAGTTACTCGAGCAGCGGGAGAATCGGGGAGCTGTTTTTT. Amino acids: CASSYSSSGRIGELFF.